Listed below are T cell receptor beta chains from one sample, sequenced in a study of T cell repertoires in cytomegalovirus infection. A single record per CDR3 protein comes from TCRdb applying MiXCR to the reads. The data contain approximately 500,000 distinct CDR3 sequences, over 9% of them singletons. The sequencing input was PBMCs. The receptor source for this set is a human donor in good health (CMV status not recorded). Some clones in this sample may be carry-over from other donors' samples. Each CDR3 is given with its conserved first and last residue. A D gene is named only where the DNA matches it firmly. Clone size is given for some rows only: seen once, a few or many times, or a class if the clone is expanded.

cdr3_aa cdr3_nt v_call clone_size j_call d_call
CASSVGAEGSQPQHF TGTGCCAGCAGCGTAGGGGCAGAGGGAAGTCAGCCCCAGCATTTT TRBV9 NA TRBJ1-5 NA
CASSLAASETQYF TGTGCCAGCAGCTTAGCGGCCTCGGAAACCCAGTACTTC TRBV7-3 NA TRBJ2-5 NA
CASTQGGGNTIYF TGTGCCAGCACCCAGGGAGGAGGAAACACCATATATTTT TRBV12-3/TRBV12-4 many TRBJ1-3 NA
CAWSPSGNTIYF TGTGCCTGGAGCCCCTCTGGAAACACCATATATTTT TRBV30 NA TRBJ1-3 NA
CASSFVVLGGYTF TGTGCCAGCAGCTTCGTCGTCTTAGGTGGCTACACCTTC TRBV5-4 NA TRBJ1-2 NA
CASSSNLGTGGYGYTF TGTGCCAGCAGTTCTAACCTCGGGACAGGAGGCTATGGCTACACCTTC TRBV6-6 NA TRBJ1-2 TRBD1
CASSWRNRGHEQYF TGTGCCAGCAGTTGGAGGAACAGGGGTCACGAGCAGTACTTC TRBV28 many TRBJ2-7 TRBD1
CASSPRTSGRYYEQYF TGTGCCAGCTCACCCCGGACTAGCGGGAGGTACTACGAGCAGTACTTC TRBV18 NA TRBJ2-7 TRBD2
CASSHLLGGGDSGANVLTF TGTGCCAGCAGCCACCTCCTCGGCGGGGGGGACTCTGGGGCCAACGTCCTGACTTTC TRBV4-2 many TRBJ2-6 TRBD2
CASSVGQGPSNEQFF TGTGCCAGCAGCGTAGGCCAGGGCCCCTCCAATGAGCAGTTCTTC TRBV9 few TRBJ2-1 NA
CSASSTPGEQYF TGCAGTGCTAGTTCGACCCCGGGAGAGCAGTACTTC TRBV20-1 few TRBJ2-7 NA
CSARDLGGQGTEAFF TGCAGTGCTAGAGATTTAGGGGGGCAGGGCACTGAAGCTTTCTTT TRBV20-1 few TRBJ1-1 NA
CASSLDLWAPGATNEKLFF TGTGCCAGCAGCTTAGACCTCTGGGCACCGGGTGCAACTAATGAAAAACTGTTTTTT TRBV7-2 many TRBJ1-4 NA
CASTYLQQGQFF TGTGCCAGCACCTACTTGCAGCAGGGGCAGTTCTTC TRBV7-2 many TRBJ2-1 NA
CAWSVGQGVNEQFF TGTGCCTGGAGTGTGGGACAGGGGGTTAATGAGCAGTTCTTC TRBV30 many TRBJ2-1 TRBD1
CASSLRLAGANTDTQYF TGTGCCAGCAGTCTCCGACTAGCGGGAGCAAACACAGATACGCAGTATTTT TRBV2 many TRBJ2-3 TRBD2
CSARTRQGPHQETQYF TGCAGTGCTAGAACCCGACAGGGTCCCCATCAAGAGACCCAGTACTTC TRBV20-1 few TRBJ2-5 TRBD1
CASRTGTGASGGYTF TGTGCCAGCAGAACCGGGACAGGTGCTTCGGGTGGCTACACCTTC TRBV12-3/TRBV12-4 many TRBJ1-2 TRBD1
CASSQSGRGGYTF TGTGCCAGCAGCCAAAGCGGACGAGGTGGCTACACCTTC TRBV14 few TRBJ1-2 NA
CASRLMGQISTEAFF TGTGCCAGCAGGTTAATGGGACAAATAAGCACTGAAGCTTTCTTT TRBV11-2 NA TRBJ1-1 NA
CASSLMGGQGTNIQYF TGTGCCAGCAGCTTAATGGGAGGACAGGGGACGAACATTCAGTACTTC TRBV11-2 few TRBJ2-4 TRBD1
CASSRQVGGKETQYF TGTGCCAGCAGCCGACAGGTGGGCGGAAAAGAGACCCAGTACTTC TRBV5-4 many TRBJ2-5 NA
CASRPGANTGELFF TGTGCCAGCCGTCCTGGGGCGAACACCGGGGAGCTGTTTTTT TRBV27 NA TRBJ2-2 NA
CASSQTGVNTEAFF TGCGCCAGCAGCCAGACAGGGGTGAACACTGAAGCTTTCTTT TRBV5-1 many TRBJ1-1 TRBD1
CATSREDTGELFF TGTGCCACCAGTCGGGAAGACACCGGGGAGCTGTTTTTT TRBV24-1 many TRBJ2-2 NA
CASSPRVGNTEAFF TGTGCCAGCAGCCCCAGGGTGGGTAACACTGAAGCTTTCTTT TRBV7-9 many TRBJ1-1 NA
CASSFGLAGPNSYEQYF TGTGCCAGCAGCTTTGGACTAGCGGGACCTAACTCCTACGAGCAGTACTTC TRBV5-4 many TRBJ2-7 TRBD2
CAWNPWDNEQFF TGTGCCTGGAACCCTTGGGACAATGAGCAGTTCTTC TRBV30 few TRBJ2-1 NA
CASSPSTERGTEAFF TGTGCCAGCAGCCCGTCTACAGAAAGGGGCACTGAAGCTTTCTTT TRBV6-6 many TRBJ1-1 NA
CASSQVAGANGYTF TGTGCCAGCAGCCAAGTCGCAGGGGCAAATGGCTACACCTTC TRBV3-1 NA TRBJ1-2 NA
CASSPTRGYGTEAFF TGTGCCAGCTCACCAACTCGGGGGTATGGCACTGAAGCTTTCTTT TRBV18 NA TRBJ1-1 NA
CSALAGGPRTGELFF TGCAGCGCCCTAGCGGGAGGGCCTCGGACCGGGGAGCTGTTTTTT TRBV29-1 NA TRBJ2-2 TRBD2
CAISPLNSGRGTGELFF TGTGCCATCAGCCCCCTCAATAGCGGGAGGGGCACCGGGGAGCTGTTTTTT TRBV10-3 many TRBJ2-2 TRBD2
CASSPRDRGSGEQYF TGTGCCAGCAGCCCCCGCGACAGGGGCTCGGGCGAGCAGTACTTC TRBV9 NA TRBJ2-7 TRBD1
CASSSQGTTNEKLFF TGTGCCAGCAGTTCACAGGGCACAACTAATGAAAAACTGTTTTTT TRBV27 NA TRBJ1-4 NA
CSAARGQGNEQFF TGCAGTGCTGCGAGGGGGCAGGGCAATGAGCAGTTCTTC TRBV20-1 many TRBJ2-1 TRBD1
CASSLGTHEAFF TGCGCCAGCAGCCTCGGGACACACGAAGCTTTCTTT TRBV5-1 few TRBJ1-1 NA
CASSRVLSGANVLTF TGTGCCAGCAGTCGGGTGCTCTCTGGGGCCAACGTCCTGACTTTC TRBV28 NA TRBJ2-6 NA
CSASETGIFTEAFF TGCAGTGCTAGTGAGACAGGGATCTTCACTGAAGCTTTCTTT TRBV20-1 NA TRBJ1-1 TRBD1
CASSILAEYRVSEQYF TGTGCCAGCAGTATACTAGCGGAGTATAGGGTCTCCGAGCAGTACTTC TRBV6-1 many TRBJ2-7 TRBD2
CATGDSRVAETQYF TGTGCCACCGGAGACAGTAGGGTAGCAGAGACCCAGTACTTC TRBV10-3 many TRBJ2-5 NA
CASSDRQGGNEKLFF TGTGCCAGCAGCGACCGACAGGGAGGTAATGAAAAACTGTTTTTT TRBV5-6 many TRBJ1-4 TRBD1
CASNPGGSAYEQYF TGTGCCAGCAACCCAGGGGGTTCGGCCTACGAGCAGTACTTC TRBV28 NA TRBJ2-7 TRBD1
CASIGSGTGELFF TGTGCCAGCATAGGCTCTGGCACCGGGGAGCTGTTTTTT TRBV28 many TRBJ2-2 NA
CASSLEGALRTGELFF TGTGCCAGCAGCTTAGAGGGGGCATTAAGGACCGGGGAGCTGTTTTTT TRBV7-3 many TRBJ2-2 TRBD1
CASSLESSGGETQYF TGTGCCAGCAGCTTAGAGTCTAGCGGGGGGGAGACCCAGTACTTC TRBV7-2 many TRBJ2-5 TRBD2
CASSLYWDRVSGANVLTF TGTGCCAGCAGCTTATATTGGGACAGAGTCTCTGGGGCCAACGTCCTGACTTTC TRBV11-2 NA TRBJ2-6 TRBD1
CASSQDTSGRLNTGELFF TGTGCCAGCAGCCAAGATACCAGCGGGAGATTGAACACCGGGGAGCTGTTTTTT TRBV4-2 NA TRBJ2-2 TRBD2
CATSEAGGPGYF TGTGCCACCAGTGAAGCGGGAGGGCCGGGGTACTTC TRBV24-1 NA TRBJ2-7 TRBD2
CSASDAQGSSYEQYF TGCAGTGCTAGTGATGCGCAAGGGAGCTCCTACGAGCAGTACTTC TRBV20-1 few TRBJ2-7 NA
CASSLVGTPTYEQYF TGTGCCAGCAGCTTGGTGGGAACACCCACCTACGAGCAGTACTTC TRBV5-6 many TRBJ2-7 NA
CASRDRTQYF TGTGCCAGCAGGGACCGTACGCAGTATTTT TRBV28 many TRBJ2-3 NA
CASSSGTSGSFTYNEQFF TGTGCCAGCAGCTCTGGGACTAGCGGGAGTTTCACCTACAATGAGCAGTTCTTC TRBV11-2 NA TRBJ2-1 TRBD2
CASSQEIGRGRGYTEAFF TGTGCCAGCAGCCAAGAAATCGGTAGGGGACGTGGGTACACTGAAGCTTTCTTT TRBV3-1 few TRBJ1-1 NA
CASSGGQGGNGYTF TGTGCCAGCAGTGGAGGACAGGGAGGGAATGGCTACACCTTC TRBV6-4 many TRBJ1-2 TRBD1
CASNWGGNVNEQFF TGTGCCAGCAATTGGGGGGGGAACGTCAATGAGCAGTTCTTC TRBV12-3/TRBV12-4 many TRBJ2-1 TRBD2
CGTQGGTEAFF TGCGGAACACAGGGAGGAACTGAAGCTTTCTTT TRBV29-1 few TRBJ1-1 NA